Listed below are T cell receptor beta chains from one sample, sequenced in a study of identical twins. TCRdb passed the 5' RACE reads through MiXCR, listing each CDR3 protein once. The sample has approximately 210,000 distinct CDR3 sequences; 15% to 20% are singletons. This sample also appeared in a second study, on T cells expressing NK-cell markers.

Input material: CD8+ T cells sorted from blood. The source is a woman in her late teens or twenties in good health. CDR3s include the opening cysteine and the closing phenylalanine or tryptophan. The D gene is left open where the match is weak. Size tells how often a clone was seen (once, few, many) or the class of an expanded clone, and some rows leave it out.

CDR3 length	V gene	D gene	J gene	clone size	CDR3 protein	CDR3 DNA
14	TRBV20-1	.	TRBJ1-1	few	CSAFAPDKNTEAFF	TGCAGTGCCTTTGCCCCGGACAAGAACACTGAAGCTTTCTTT
13	TRBV6-1	.	TRBJ1-2	few	CASSPLGVDGYTF	TGTGCCAGCAGCCCGCTGGGGGTTGATGGCTACACCTTC
12	TRBV12-3/TRBV12-4	.	TRBJ1-6	many	CASSEGSSPLHF	TGTGCCAGCAGTGAGGGGAGTTCACCCCTCCACTTT
13	TRBV27	.	TRBJ2-5	few	CASSSGAMETQYF	TGTGCCAGCAGTTCCGGGGCTATGGAGACCCAGTACTTC
13	TRBV20-1	.	TRBJ1-2	.	CSARDLGSYGYTF	TGCAGTGCTAGAGATCTGGGTAGCTATGGCTACACCTTC
15	TRBV25-1	.	TRBJ2-4	.	CASSGGRPAKNIQYF	TGTGCCAGCAGTGGAGGTCGCCCAGCCAAAAACATTCAGTACTTC
18	TRBV5-1	.	TRBJ2-5	few	CASSTEGWQEGPQETQYF	TGCGCCAGCAGCACGGAGGGGTGGCAGGAAGGTCCCCAAGAGACCCAGTACTTC
15	TRBV20-1	TRBD1	TRBJ2-7	.	CSASDRDRGSLEQYF	TGCAGTGCTAGTGACCGGGACAGGGGATCCTTAGAGCAGTACTTC
14	TRBV20-1	.	TRBJ2-7	few	CSASTSRRSYEQYF	TGCAGTGCTAGTACTAGCCGACGTTCCTACGAGCAGTACTTC
12	TRBV9	.	TRBJ2-4	few	CASSPGLGIQYF	TGTGCCAGCAGCCCTGGACTCGGCATTCAGTACTTC
14	TRBV7-8	.	TRBJ2-2	.	CASLTGRNTGELFF	TGTGCCAGCCTAACGGGGAGGAACACCGGGGAGCTGTTTTTT
16	TRBV12-3/TRBV12-4	.	TRBJ2-1	.	CASSFGPHPRPNEQFF	TGTGCCAGCAGTTTCGGGCCGCATCCCCGCCCTAATGAGCAGTTCTTC
14	TRBV7-2	.	TRBJ2-2	few	CASSKSGNTGELFF	TGTGCCAGCAGCAAGAGCGGGAACACCGGGGAGCTGTTTTTT
14	TRBV27	.	TRBJ1-1	many	CASSGTGPNTEAFF	TGTGCCAGCAGTGGGACGGGCCCAAACACTGAAGCTTTCTTT
15	TRBV12-3/TRBV12-4	TRBD2	TRBJ2-7	.	CASSAGTSDLYEQYF	TGTGCCAGCAGTGCCGGGACTAGCGATCTCTACGAGCAGTACTTC
14	TRBV12-3/TRBV12-4	.	TRBJ2-1	few	CASSFRLAPHEQFF	TGTGCCAGCAGTTTTCGGCTAGCGCCGCATGAGCAGTTCTTC
16	TRBV27	TRBD1	TRBJ1-1	.	CASIRTGGVENTEAFF	TGTGCCAGCATACGGACAGGGGGCGTTGAGAACACTGAAGCTTTCTTT
15	TRBV12-3/TRBV12-4	TRBD1	TRBJ1-6	few	CASVKGQGFSSPLHF	TGTGCCAGCGTGAAGGGACAGGGGTTTAGTTCACCCCTCCACTTT
10	TRBV25-1	TRBD1	TRBJ2-1	few	CASSGDREFF	TGTGCCAGCAGTGGGGACAGGGAGTTCTTC
13	TRBV12-3/TRBV12-4	.	TRBJ2-1	.	CASSSTSRNEQFF	TGTGCCAGCAGTTCGACTAGTCGCAATGAGCAGTTCTTC
11	TRBV20-1	.	TRBJ2-1	.	CSARPVIEQFF	TGCAGTGCCCGACCGGTCATTGAGCAGTTCTTC
11	TRBV20-1	.	TRBJ2-7	few	CSARVIYEQYF	TGCAGTGCTAGAGTCATCTACGAGCAGTACTTC
15	TRBV9	.	TRBJ2-6	many	CASSVGSSGANVLTF	TGTGCCAGCAGCGTAGGGAGCTCTGGGGCCAACGTCCTGACTTTC
15	TRBV9	TRBD1	TRBJ1-1	few	CASSAPTGLNTEAFF	TGTGCCAGCAGCGCCCCGACAGGGCTGAACACTGAAGCTTTCTTT
14	TRBV12-3/TRBV12-4	TRBD1	TRBJ1-2	.	CASRVGGAGNGYTF	TGTGCCAGCCGAGTAGGGGGCGCCGGAAATGGCTACACCTTC
11	TRBV2	.	TRBJ2-1	.	CASRVVHEQFF	TGTGCCAGCAGGGTGGTCCATGAGCAGTTCTTC
13	TRBV29-1	.	TRBJ2-2	many	CSAGTTGFGELFF	TGCAGCGCGGGGACGACGGGATTCGGGGAGCTGTTTTTT
13	TRBV20-1	.	TRBJ2-5	few	CSARGGVEETQYF	TGCAGTGCTAGAGGAGGAGTTGAAGAGACCCAGTACTTC
19	TRBV5-4	.	TRBJ2-5	.	CASSLESILTGGIQETQYF	TGTGCCAGCAGCTTGGAATCGATACTGACGGGCGGGATCCAAGAGACCCAGTACTTC
13	TRBV2	TRBD1	TRBJ2-1	.	CASLDREGNEQFF	TGTGCCAGCCTGGACAGGGAAGGCAATGAGCAGTTCTTC
15	TRBV9	TRBD2	TRBJ2-1	few	CASSGSGGSYNEQFF	TGTGCCAGCAGCGGTAGCGGGGGCTCCTACAATGAGCAGTTCTTC
14	TRBV5-5	.	TRBJ2-7	.	CASSPGLISYEQYF	TGTGCCAGCAGCCCTGGGCTAATCTCCTACGAGCAGTACTTC
17	TRBV4-2	TRBD2	TRBJ2-3	few	CASSPRTSGRATDTQYF	TGTGCCAGCAGCCCTCGGACTAGCGGGAGGGCCACAGATACGCAGTATTTT
20	TRBV11-2	TRBD2	TRBJ2-5	.	CASSLDRFQRGAAYQETQYF	TGTGCCAGCAGCTTAGACCGCTTTCAGCGGGGGGCCGCGTACCAAGAGACCCAGTACTTC
14	TRBV27	.	TRBJ2-7	.	CASSRAPIGNEQYF	TGTGCCAGCTCCAGGGCTCCCATCGGGAACGAGCAGTACTTC
12	TRBV7-9	.	TRBJ1-2	.	CASSSDLWGYTF	TGTGCCAGCAGCTCAGATCTCTGGGGCTACACCTTC
12	TRBV30	.	TRBJ2-2	.	CAWMGFRGELFF	TGTGCCTGGATGGGTTTTCGCGGGGAGCTGTTTTTT
13	TRBV29-1	.	TRBJ2-1	few	CSVFSGSYNEQFF	TGCAGCGTTTTTAGCGGCTCCTACAATGAGCAGTTCTTC
15	TRBV29-1	.	TRBJ2-3	many	CSVEDRGGLTDTQYF	TGCAGCGTTGAAGATCGAGGGGGGCTCACAGATACGCAGTATTTT
13	TRBV25-1	TRBD2	TRBJ2-1	many	CASASGAYNEQFF	TGTGCCAGCGCTAGCGGGGCTTACAATGAGCAGTTCTTC
11	TRBV20-1	TRBD2	TRBJ2-3	.	CSAPSGGEFAF	TGCAGTGCTCCTAGCGGGGGAGAGTTCGCGTTT
14	TRBV6-5	.	TRBJ2-7	few	CASSYSGGSYEQYF	TGTGCCAGCAGTTACTCTGGCGGTTCCTACGAGCAGTACTTC
14	TRBV20-1	.	TRBJ2-3	few	CSASPGGATDTQYF	TGCAGTGCTAGCCCGGGTGGGGCGACAGATACGCAGTATTTT
14	TRBV20-1	.	TRBJ2-3	.	CSASHQGSTDTQYF	TGCAGTGCTAGTCACCAGGGGTCCACAGATACGCAGTATTTT
15	TRBV5-8	TRBD2	TRBJ2-5	few	CASSLGLAGKETQYF	TGTGCCAGCAGCTTGGGACTAGCGGGAAAAGAGACCCAGTACTTC
18	TRBV3-1	TRBD2	TRBJ2-5	.	CASSPGSLGGAMGETQYF	TGTGCCAGCAGCCCTGGGTCTCTCGGGGGGGCCATGGGCGAGACCCAGTACTTC
14	TRBV6-2/TRBV6-3	.	TRBJ2-3	many	CASTTGDPTDTQYF	TGTGCCAGCACCACGGGGGACCCCACAGATACGCAGTATTTT
16	TRBV7-9	.	TRBJ2-7	few	CASSPPDSWIAYEQYF	TGTGCCAGCAGCCCACCTGATAGCTGGATTGCCTACGAGCAGTACTTC
11	TRBV7-9	.	TRBJ1-1	.	CASSLEAEAFF	TGTGCCAGCAGCTTAGAAGCTGAAGCTTTCTTT
15	TRBV5-1	.	TRBJ2-3	many	CASSREGPSTDTQYF	TGCGCCAGCAGCCGTGAGGGACCAAGCACAGATACGCAGTATTTT
15	TRBV7-9	.	TRBJ2-1	.	CASSPRYVSYNEQFF	TGTGCCAGCAGCCCGCGCTACGTCTCCTACAATGAGCAGTTCTTC
15	TRBV2	.	TRBJ2-1	few	CASSEDRSSYNEQFF	TGTGCCAGCAGTGAAGACAGGAGCTCCTACAATGAGCAGTTCTTC
13	TRBV29-1	TRBD2	TRBJ2-7	few	CSAREVSSYEQYF	TGCAGCGCCCGGGAGGTCTCCTCCTACGAGCAGTACTTC
14	TRBV6-5	TRBD2	TRBJ2-7	few	CASSYSRGLYEQYF	TGTGCCAGCAGTTACTCGCGGGGGTTATACGAGCAGTACTTC
12	TRBV13	.	TRBJ2-1	many	CASSLGRSEQFF	TGTGCCAGCAGCTTAGGCCGAAGTGAGCAGTTCTTC
16	TRBV6-4	TRBD2	TRBJ2-2	medium-sized	CASSDSAGGDTGELFF	TGTGCCAGCAGTGACTCTGCGGGGGGCGACACCGGGGAGCTGTTTTTT
14	TRBV6-1	TRBD2	TRBJ2-1	.	CAGMTSGGAGEQFF	TGTGCCGGAATGACTAGCGGGGGGGCGGGTGAGCAGTTCTTC
14	TRBV9	.	TRBJ1-5	few	CASSEHGDNQPQHF	TGTGCCAGCAGCGAACACGGTGACAATCAGCCCCAGCATTTT
14	TRBV7-9	.	TRBJ2-2	.	CASSEILGTGELFF	TGTGCCAGCAGTGAGATCCTGGGCACCGGGGAGCTGTTTTTT